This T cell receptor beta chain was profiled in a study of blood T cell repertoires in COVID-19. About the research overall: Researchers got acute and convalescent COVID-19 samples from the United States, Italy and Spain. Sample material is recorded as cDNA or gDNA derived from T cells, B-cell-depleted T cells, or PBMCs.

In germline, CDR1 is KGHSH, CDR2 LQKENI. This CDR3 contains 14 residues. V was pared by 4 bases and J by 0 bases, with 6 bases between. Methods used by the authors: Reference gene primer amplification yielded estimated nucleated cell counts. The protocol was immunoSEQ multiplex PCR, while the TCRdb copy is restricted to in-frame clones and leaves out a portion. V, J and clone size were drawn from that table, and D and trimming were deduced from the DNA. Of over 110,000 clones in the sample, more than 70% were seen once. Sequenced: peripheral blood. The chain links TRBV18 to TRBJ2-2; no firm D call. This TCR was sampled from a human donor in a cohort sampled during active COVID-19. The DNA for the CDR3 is TGTGCCAGCTCACTTGTTACGAACACCGGGGAGCTGTTTTTT. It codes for CASSLVTNTGELFF.